What follows are 13 T cell receptor beta chains derived from one specimen sequenced in a study of post-analysis software for immune sequencing data. These receptors' targets are unknown. Included in the TCR beta cDNA libraries were unique molecular identifiers. TCRdb called the PCR reads again in MiXCR, with one record for every CDR3 protein. The sample lists hundreds of thousands of distinct CDR3 sequences, 59% occurring once. Broader study findings: TRBV segments more frequent in patients than in controls numbered roughly 5 and included TRBV5-6, TRBV5-1 and TRBV20-1.

The material sequenced was blood. These receptors originate from a girl aged 2-10 years with multiple sclerosis.

The gene calls are TRBV20-1 and TRBJ1-5; 7 positions match TRBD1. V shed 5 bases, J shed 4 bases, and the junction held 5 bases outside the gene matches. Per the germline V gene, CDR1 is DFQATT and CDR2 is SNEGSKA (reference sequence). The length of the CDR3 is 13 residues. This CDR3 reads CSAQPGQNQPQHF. CDR3 bases: TGCAGTGCTCAACCGGGACAGAATCAGCCCCAGCATTTT.

This clonotype was seen a handful of times. The chain links TRBV7-2 to TRBJ1-2; 7 bases are shared with TRBD1. Germline V CDR1 and CDR2: SGHTA, FQGNSA. This CDR3 is built from 15 residues. V shed 5 bases and J 2 bases; nucleotides not matched to a gene: 8. The CDR3: CASSEGQNLNYGYTF. As DNA, the CDR3 is TGTGCCAGCAGCGAGGGACAGAACCTCAACTATGGCTACACCTTC.

V gene TRBV24-1 combines with J gene TRBJ2-3, with 7 bases that match TRBD1. The CDR3 runs 15 residues. V lost 3 bases, J lost 0 bases, and 2 bases stayed unmatched. Germline CDR1 KGHDR, CDR2 SFDVKD. Written as DNA, the CDR3 is TGTGCCACCAGTGATGTGGGACAGAGCACAGATACGCAGTATTTT. This translates into CATSDVGQSTDTQYF.

The chain is built from TRBV5-1 and TRBJ1-1; possible D gene TRBD1, 5 bases. Trimming removed 2 bases from V and 4 bases from J, with 9 bases in between. Germline CDR1 reads SGHRS; CDR2 reads YFSETQ. The CDR3 extends over 13 amino acids. The CDR3 nucleotides read TGCGCCAGCAGCTTTGGAGACAGCACTGAAGCTTTCTTT. Its translation is CASSFGDSTEAFF.

This clonotype appeared a few times. V and J are TRBV29-1 and TRBJ1-2, with a weak D call TRBD1 (6 bases). The germline CDR1 and CDR2 sequences are SQVTM and ANQGSEA. The V end was cut by 4 bases, the J end by 8 bases, with 14 bases between. The CDR3 has 12 residues. The CDR3 sequence is CSVGKGDRGYTF. CDR3 bases: TGCAGCGTTGGCAAGGGGGACCGGGGCTACACCTTC.

The chain couples TRBV20-1 to TRBJ1-1, with 11 positions matching TRBD1. V shed 5 bases, J shed 0 bases, and the junction held 2 bases outside the gene matches. CDR1 and CDR2 (germline): DFQATT, SNEGSKA (reference sequence). CDR3 length: 14 amino acids. The CDR3 DNA reads as TGCAGTGCTGGACAGGGGGCTATGAACACTGAAGCTTTCTTT. This encodes CSAGQGAMNTEAFF.

This clonotype has just a few counts. This chain links TRBV5-1 with TRBJ2-3, with 12 bases identical to TRBD2. This CDR3 contains 16 residues. The germline CDR1 and CDR2 sequences are SGHRS and YFSETQ. V lost 4 bases and J lost 2; bases outside the gene matches: 5. The CDR3 DNA is TGCGCCAGCAGCCCTGGGACTAGCGGGCACACAGATACGCAGTATTTT. Translated: CASSPGTSGHTDTQYF.

Concerning this clonotype itself: A junction end diverges from the germline sequence, so it may reflect a read error. V is TRBV7-2 and J is TRBJ1-2; no clear D gene. This CDR3 comprises 15 residues. Germline V gene lookup returns CDR1 SGHTA and CDR2 FQGNSA. CDR3 region: CASSLAGQAGYGCTF. CDR3 nucleotides: TGTGCCAGCAGCTTAGCTGGGCAGGCGGGGTATGGCTGCACCTTC.

The chain joins TRBV12-3 or TRBV12-4 to TRBJ2-1, with D possibly being TRBD2 (6 bases). CDR3 length equals 16 residues. Trimming removed 0 bases at V and 7 bases at J, with 16 bases between. CDR3 sequence reads: CASSLAGTLSGNEQFF. The DNA for the CDR3 is TGTGCCAGCAGTTTAGCGGGGACTTTGAGTGGGAATGAGCAGTTCTTC.

V is TRBV12-3 or TRBV12-4 and J is TRBJ1-5; D is undetermined. CDR3 length: 15 amino acids. V shed 3 bases and J shed 2 bases, with 11 bases lying between them. The CDR3: CASSLDLSGNQPQHF. CDR3 bases: TGTGCCAGCAGTTTGGACCTATCGGGCAATCAGCCCCAGCATTTT.

The V call is TRBV12-3 or TRBV12-4, the J call TRBJ1-2; no reliable D call. V lost 7 bases, J lost 1 base, and 19 bases lay in between. The CDR3 spans 16 residues. CDR3 sequence: CASTPQTGIVNYGYTF. DNA for the CDR3: TGTGCCAGCACCCCCCAGACGGGAATAGTTAACTATGGCTACACCTTC.

The J gene is TRBJ2-2, the V gene TRBV4-3; no clear D gene. Trimming left V 0 bases short and J 6 bases short, with 11 bases between. This CDR3 contains 15 residues. Per the germline V gene, CDR1 is LGHNA and CDR2 is YSLEER. The CDR3 DNA reads as TGCGCCAGCAGCCAAGAGGCAAGGATCTCCGGGGAGCTGTTTTTT. It specifies CASSQEARISGELFF.

This rearrangement joins TRBV29-1 to TRBJ2-1, with 7 bases that match TRBD1. The V and J ends lost 7 bases and 3 bases, in that order; junction bases with no gene match: 9. Germline V gene data show CDR1 as SQVTM and CDR2 as ANQGSEA. The CDR3 covers 14 residues. CDR3 DNA sequence: TGCAGCGACGAGGGGGCGATTTTCTACAATGAGCAGTTCTTC. As protein: CSDEGAIFYNEQFF.